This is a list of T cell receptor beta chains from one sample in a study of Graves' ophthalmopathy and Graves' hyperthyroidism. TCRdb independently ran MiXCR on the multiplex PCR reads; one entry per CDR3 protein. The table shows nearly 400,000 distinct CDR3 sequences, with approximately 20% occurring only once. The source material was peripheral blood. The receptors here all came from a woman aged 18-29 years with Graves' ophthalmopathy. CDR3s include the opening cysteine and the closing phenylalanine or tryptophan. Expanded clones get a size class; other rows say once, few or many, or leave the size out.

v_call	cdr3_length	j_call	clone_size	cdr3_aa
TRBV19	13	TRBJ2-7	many	CASSITGGYEQYF
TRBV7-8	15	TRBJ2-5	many	CASSPLRVGQETQYF
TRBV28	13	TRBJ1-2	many	CASFGGLMSGYTF
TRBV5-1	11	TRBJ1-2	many	CASTRGDGYTF
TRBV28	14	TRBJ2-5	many	CASSGQGPQETQYF
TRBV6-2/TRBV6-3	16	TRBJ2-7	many	CASSSRVAGAIYEQYF
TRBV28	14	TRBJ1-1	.	CASSLGAVGTEAFF
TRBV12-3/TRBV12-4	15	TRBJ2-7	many	CASSFWDIGVYEQYF
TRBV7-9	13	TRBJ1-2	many	CASSRSGGYGYTF
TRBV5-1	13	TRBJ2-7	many	CASSLNRPAEQYF
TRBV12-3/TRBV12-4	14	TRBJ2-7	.	CASKDSGSTVEQYF